This T cell receptor (beta chain) derives from a study of CD8+CD57+ T cells in acquired aplastic anemia. About the research overall: Sorted CD4+ and CD8+ cells yielded DNA averaging around 3.2 ug.

CDR3 length equals 9 residues. The V gene's germline CDR1 is GTSNPN and CDR2 SVGIG (reference sequence). Profiling that covered TCR beta VDJ and CDR3 relied on genomic DNA as its template. TCRdb passed the reads through MiXCR, listing each CDR3 protein once. The sample lists 200,000 to 300,000 distinct CDR3 sequences; around 45% were seen once. Patients included in sequencing had previously demonstrated CD8+CD57+ cell expansion by flow cytometry. The patients all had a severe acquired aplastic anemia diagnosis. Only one count was recorded for this clonotype. A junction end diverges from the germline sequence, so it may reflect a read error.

Sequencing input: sorted CD4+, CD8+, or CD8+CD57+ T cells (not recorded which) from PBMCs. V gene TRBV30 combines with J gene TRBJ2-2; perhaps TRBD2 as D (5 bases). This receptor was taken from a human donor with aplastic anemia. The CDR3 region has the DNA TGTGCCTCCACCGAGGGAGCTGTTTTT. Amino acids: CASTEGAVF.